The sequence of this TCR beta chain was determined in a study of blood T cell repertoires in COVID-19 (dated by TCRdb to about 2020). Context from the whole study: Collaborator samples came from the United States, Italy and Spain and covered acute and convalescent phases of COVID-19. The prospective study material was composed of cDNA or gDNA derived from T cells, B-cell-depleted T cells, or PBMCs. Deeply sampled blood TCRbeta repertoires from subjects exposed to, actively infected with, or recovered from COVID-19 were included in the dataset. The repertoires were released in a freely available public database intended as a resource for research on the immune response to SARS-CoV-2. Samples were obtained from the ongoing ImmuneRACE study (first 160 participants) and from over 1,000 subjects provided by 6 global collaborators. Nearly every sample came with metadata listing a de-identified subject ID, COVID-19 status, age in years and sex. Where HLA class I and class II types were available, the types were taken from metadata supplied by the sample provider, not from assay-based typing. The paper's findings and limits, for the study overall: Clinical and demographic metadata were provided uncurated, with the amount varying by source and participant.

Based on the germline V gene (reference sequence), the CDR1 and CDR2 sequences are SGHNT and YYREEE. The CDR3 has 17 amino acids, counting the end cysteine and phenylalanine. CDR3 DNA only is kept here, 51 bases in frame from base 1. V is pared back by 0 bases and J by 6 bases, with 19 bases lying between the germline termini. TCRbeta CDR3 regions were amplified from genomic DNA by means of the immunoSEQ Assay, a bias-controlled multiplex PCR. The authors processed their data as follows. The number of nucleated cells in each sample was estimated from the amplification of reference gene primers within the assay. Sequence reads were collapsed and filtered to measure the absolute abundance of every unique TCRbeta CDR3 rearrangement. For each sample, productive Simpson clonality was calculated by taking the square root of Simpson's diversity index across productive rearrangements. Not all clones reach the TCRdb copy of this immuneACCESS table, which keeps in-frame sequences only. Checked studies attribute under half of the gap to unresolved V genes and leave the rest unexplained. The DNA gave D and trimming, while V, J and clone size come from that table. The sample table holds approximately 160,000 clones, of which around 82% were seen once. Jointly, the top ten make up around 5.9% of the sample.

A word on this clone: Its antigen remains undetermined. The record has no base qualities; no much larger clone is one base away.

Enrolling through a virtual design, the prospective study's participants ranged in age from roughly 18 to 90 years and lived across some 23 United States geographic areas. In the prospective study, cohorts were assigned on the basis of participant-reported clinical history obtained from a screening survey and a study questionnaire. Recovered participants in ImmuneRACE Cohort 3 were defined by two consecutive negative NP/OP PCR tests, clearance by a healthcare professional, or resolution of symptoms. In the prospective study, mobile phlebotomists collected whole blood, serum and a nasopharyngeal or oropharyngeal swab from each participant. Participants in the prospective study had the option to provide additional blood draws and questionnaires over an approximately 2-month period. Blood samples from the prospective study were shipped frozen or at room temperature prior to DNA extraction.

Sequencing was carried out using PBMCs or T cells enriched from blood (not recorded which). This receptor was identified in a man aged 40-50 years who had recovered from COVID-19. Recombination joined TRBV5-4 with TRBJ2-1; the D gene is unclear. This receptor has the CDR3 CASSLVALPVLSNEQFF. Read as DNA, the sequence is TGTGCCAGCAGCTTGGTGGCACTCCCCGTACTAAGCAATGAGCAGTTCTTC.